This T cell receptor (beta chain) was identified in a study of human T cells and chemical hapten exposure. CDR1 and CDR2 from the germline V gene are MGHDK and SYGVNS. Trimming removed 1 base from V and 4 bases from J, with 13 bases in between. The CDR3 runs to 16 residues. TCRdb reprocessed the RACE reads via MiXCR and lists one record per CDR3 protein. The sample lists about 190,000 distinct CDR3 sequences, about 25% occurring once. Time point in this sample: patch test 3, about 24 weeks after DPC sensitization. The treatment is: therapeutic diphenylcyclopropenone sensitization with weekly scalp DPC. It was unfractionated whole blood from which total RNA was extracted.

This TCR was sampled from a woman in her thirties or forties with alopecia areata. Some clones in this sample may be carry-over from other donors' samples. This chain uses TRBV25-1 with TRBJ2-2, with D unclear. The material sequenced was whole blood, taken in connection with sensitization to the hapten diphenylcyclopropenone (DPC). The CDR3 region has the DNA TGTGCCAGCAGTGAATGGTTTTCGACCAGCACCGGGGAGCTGTTTTTT. Its translation is CASSEWFSTSTGELFF. The full variable domain, its missing parts supplied by reference TRBV25-1 and TRBJ2-2, is EADIYQTPRYLVIGTGKKITLECSQTMGHDKMYWYQQDPGMELHLIHYSYGVNSTEKGDLSSESTVSRIRTEHFPLTLESARPSHTSQYLCASSEWFSTSTGELFFGEGSRLTVL.